The 29 T cell receptor beta chains listed next were all sequenced from one sample in a study of blood T cell repertoires in COVID-19. Method: immunoSEQ multiplex PCR; TCRdb's copy keeps in-frame clones and lacks some. The table includes about 160,000 clones, roughly 86% detected once. Sequencing input: peripheral blood. Receptor source: a man in his fifties with active or convalescent COVID-19.

This clone occurred once. The chain links TRBV5-4 to TRBJ2-3; no reliable D call. Trimming shortened V by 4 bases and J by 1 base, and 7 bases separated the two germline ends. The germline V gene has CDR1 SGHNT and CDR2 YYREEE (reference sequence). The CDR3 sequence is 13 residues long. The CDR3 sequence: CASSSVGTDTQYF. The CDR3 DNA sequence: TGTGCCAGCAGCAGCGTCGGCACAGATACGCAGTATTTT.

This chain joins TRBV16 and TRBJ2-5; 13 bases fit TRBD2. The germline gives CDR1 KGHSY, CDR2 FQNENV. The CDR3 has 16 amino acids. J lost 5 bases, V lost 3 bases, and 6 bases had no gene match. DNA for the CDR3: TGTGCCAGCAGCCATGCGACTAGCGGGGGGCCGGAGACCCAGTACTTC. It yields the protein CASSHATSGGPETQYF. The complete variable domain, with remaining parts taken from reference TRBV16 and TRBJ2-5, reads GEEVAQTPKHLVRGEGQKAKLYCAPIKGHSYVFWYQQVLKNEFKFLISFQNENVFDETGMPKERFSAKCLPNSPCSLEIQATKLEDSAVYFCASSHATSGGPETQYFGPGTRLLVL.

V and J are TRBV15 and TRBJ2-7, with D possibly TRBD1 on 6 matching bases. The V gene's germline CDR1 is LNHNV and CDR2 YYDKDF (reference sequence). This CDR3 spans 16 amino acids. V was clipped by 0 bases and J by 3 bases, with 15 bases between them. CDR3 protein: CATSREVLGTNYEQYF. The DNA for the CDR3 is TGTGCCACCAGCAGAGAGGTGTTGGGGACAAACTACGAGCAGTACTTC.

V is TRBV11-2 and J is TRBJ2-3; 12 nucleotides match TRBD2. After removal of 5 bases from V and 1 base from J, the junction contained 4 bases not matched to a gene. The germline CDR1 and CDR2 sequences are SGHAT and FQNNGV. This CDR3 spans 16 amino acids. Written as DNA, the CDR3 is TGTGCCAGCAGCCACCGACTAGCGGGGGGCACAGATACGCAGTATTTT. Its protein product is CASSHRLAGGTDTQYF.

The chain couples TRBV19 to TRBJ1-4, with D possibly matching TRBD1 (5 bases). The CDR3 loop spans 17 amino acids. Between the trimmed V and J ends, which lost 4 bases and 3 bases, there was a span of 18 bases. CDR1 and CDR2 from the germline V gene are LNHDA and SQIVND (reference sequence). CDR3 sequence: CASSNPSTGPSNEKLFF. CDR3 coding DNA: TGTGCCAGTAGTAACCCGTCTACAGGACCCTCTAATGAAAAACTGTTTTTT.

This chain connects TRBV7-8 to TRBJ2-5, with 10 bases fitting TRBD2. V shed 1 base, J shed 3 bases, and the junction held 2 bases outside the gene matches. Germline V gives CDR1 SGHVS, CDR2 FQNEAQ. The CDR3 length is 15 residues. CDR3 sequence reads: CASSLGLAGEETQYF. The CDR3 region has the DNA TGTGCCAGCAGCTTAGGGCTAGCGGGAGAAGAGACCCAGTACTTC.

This chain connects TRBV7-2 to TRBJ1-1; D perhaps matches TRBD1 (6 bases). The CDR3 covers 17 residues. The germline gives CDR1 SGHTA, CDR2 FQGNSA. V lost 5 bases and J lost 0, with 19 bases in between. This CDR3 is CASSPRTGIRVNTEAFF. Written as DNA, the CDR3 is TGTGCCAGCAGCCCCCGCACAGGGATTCGGGTGAACACTGAAGCTTTCTTT.

This CDR3 is CAISDLRTSGGTSSYEQYF. For the CDR3, the DNA is TGTGCCATCAGTGATTTGAGGACTAGCGGGGGGACGAGCTCCTACGAGCAGTACTTC. The chain joins TRBV10-3 to TRBJ2-7, with TRBD2 matching over 14 bases. V gave up 3 bases and J gave up 0 bases; unmatched junction bases: 10. Germline V gene sequence: CDR1 ENHRY, CDR2 SYGVKD. CDR3 length: 19 amino acids.

The CDR3 nucleotides read TGTGCCAGCAGACGGACAGGGTCTGGAAACACCATATATTTT. It encodes CASRRTGSGNTIYF. This rearrangement joins TRBV28 to TRBJ1-3; 8 nucleotides line up with TRBD1. The trim removed 6 bases at V and 1 base at J, leaving 2 bases unmatched. CDR1 and CDR2 (germline): MDHEN, SYDVKM. CDR3 length: 14 residues.

The genes are TRBV24-1 and TRBJ2-3; tentatively, D is TRBD2 (6 bases). The CDR3 totals 13 residues. CDR1 and CDR2 (germline): KGHDR, SFDVKD. The V and J ends lost 4 bases and 5 bases respectively, with 9 bases between them. The CDR3 nucleotides are TGTGCCACCAGTGACTCTAGCGTAGATACGCAGTATTTT. Residues: CATSDSSVDTQYF.

The chain combines TRBV11-2 with TRBJ1-1, with 7 positions matching TRBD1. CDR3 length: 14 amino acids. Germline CDR1 reads SGHAT; CDR2 reads FQNNGV. V lost 6 bases, J lost 1 base, and 5 bases stayed unmatched. Here the CDR3 reads CASRLTGRNTEAFF. The CDR3 DNA reads as TGTGCCAGCAGACTGACAGGGAGGAACACTGAAGCTTTCTTT.

The V and J genes are TRBV5-1 and TRBJ2-5; 9 nucleotides match TRBD1. V was pared by 2 bases and J by 3 bases, with 2 bases of the junction left unmatched. Germline loops: CDR1 SGHRS, CDR2 YFSETQ. This CDR3 has 14 residues. For the CDR3, the DNA is TGCGCCAGCAGCTTCGGACAGGGGAAAGAGACCCAGTACTTC. Protein sequence: CASSFGQGKETQYF. Combining the CDR3 with reference TRBV5-1 and TRBJ2-5 gives the whole variable domain KAGVTQTPRYLIKTRGQQVTLSCSPISGHRSVSWYQQTPGQGLQFLFEYFSETQRNKGNFPGRFSGRQFSNSRSEMNVSTLELGDSALYLCASSFGQGKETQYFGPGTRLLVL.

The sample holds one count of this clone. For the CDR3, the DNA is TGTGCCAGCAGCACCCCAGGGACAACTAATGAAAAACTGTTTTTT. Residues: CASSTPGTTNEKLFF. This chain uses TRBV27 with TRBJ1-4; D might be TRBD1 (5 bases). From germline, CDR1 is MNHEY and CDR2 SMNVEV (reference sequence). V was shortened by 6 bases and J by 0 bases, with 11 bases between the two germline ends. The CDR3 consists of 15 residues.

The J gene is TRBJ1-5, the V gene TRBV5-4, with 7 positions matching TRBD1. Germline-derived CDR1 and CDR2 are SGHNT and YYREEE (reference sequence). V shed 4 bases, J shed 5 bases, and the junction held 3 bases outside the gene matches. The CDR3 consists of 13 residues. For the CDR3, the DNA is TGTGCCAGCAGCCTCCAGGGGGATCAGCCCCAGCATTTT. This translates into CASSLQGDQPQHF.

V is TRBV7-2 and J is TRBJ2-5; 13 bases are shared with TRBD2. The CDR3 has 16 residues. With V trimmed by 5 bases and J by 4 bases, 7 bases remained unmatched. Germline assignment: CDR1 SGHTA and CDR2 FQGNSA. CDR3 in DNA: TGTGCCAGCAGCGGGGGACTAGCGGGATTCGGAGAGACCCAGTACTTC. Translated, it gives CASSGGLAGFGETQYF.

This chain joins TRBV5-6 and TRBJ2-5, with TRBD2 matching over 7 bases. Germline CDR1 is SGHDT and CDR2 is YYEEEE. The CDR3 length is 13 residues. V trimming: 4 bases; J trimming: 4 bases; junction bases outside the gene matches: 4. DNA of the CDR3: TGTGCCAGCAGCCAACGACTAGCAGAGACCCAGTACTTC. It yields the protein CASSQRLAETQYF.

The CDR3 nucleotides read TGTGCCAGCAGCTTGGGGGGACAGGGGACATACGAGCAGTACTTC. The encoded protein is CASSLGGQGTYEQYF. The chain is built from TRBV5-5 and TRBJ2-7; 10 bases fit TRBD1. Germline V lookup: CDR1 SGHKS, CDR2 YYEKEE (reference sequence). The V gene end was trimmed by 0 bases and the J gene end by 4 bases; junction bases not matched to a gene: 4. This CDR3 is 15 amino acids long.

The rearrangement joins TRBV13 to TRBJ1-1, with D unclear. There are 13 residues in the CDR3. The germline CDR1 and CDR2 sequences are PRHDT and FYEKMQ (reference sequence). The V gene lost 5 bases and the J gene lost 1 base, with 8 bases spanning the gap. CDR3 bases: TGTGCCAGCAGCCGTCAGGAGAACACTGAAGCTTTCTTT. Translated: CASSRQENTEAFF.

The chain has TRBV6-5 and TRBJ1-2; 10 bases map to TRBD1. This CDR3 spans 15 amino acids. The germline gives CDR1 MNHEY, CDR2 SVGAGI. Unmatched junction bases numbered 7, after V lost 6 bases and J lost 3 bases. CDR3 sequence reads: CASSTRGTGDYGYTF. DNA of the CDR3: TGTGCCAGCAGCACTAGGGGGACAGGGGACTATGGCTACACCTTC.

This chain connects TRBV2 to TRBJ1-5; TRBD1 is a possible D gene (5 bases). The CDR3 has 13 amino acids. V gave up 4 bases and J gave up 5 bases, with 9 bases separating them. CDR1 is SNHLY and CDR2 is FYNNEI in the germline V gene. The CDR3 DNA is TGTGCCAGCAGTGCGCGGGGGGATCAGCCCCAGCATTTT. Protein product: CASSARGDQPQHF.

The chain combines TRBV27 with TRBJ2-7, with D perhaps TRBD2 (5 bases). V shed 8 bases and J shed 3 bases, with 5 bases lying between them. CDR3 size: 10 residues. Germline CDR1 and CDR2: MNHEY and SMNVEV (reference sequence). CDR3 in DNA: TGTGCCAGCGGAGGCTACGAGCAGTACTTC. It is translated as CASGGYEQYF.

The rearrangement uses TRBV5-6 and TRBJ1-1, with a weak D call TRBD1 (5 bases). The CDR3 totals 13 residues. Germline assignment: CDR1 SGHDT and CDR2 YYEEEE. Trimming took off 3 bases at V and 1 base at J, with 7 bases between the two ends. The DNA for the CDR3 is TGTGCCAGCAGCTGGGGCGAGAACACTGAAGCTTTCTTT. Translating it yields CASSWGENTEAFF.

The rearrangement uses TRBV20-1 and TRBJ1-4, with D hard to call. The CDR3 covers 11 residues. V lost 5 bases and J 6 bases, leaving 7 bases between the germline ends. From germline, CDR1 is DFQATT and CDR2 SNEGSKA (reference sequence). In DNA, the CDR3 is TGCAGTGCTGCTGCAGATGAAAAACTGTTTTTT. Its protein is CSAAADEKLFF.

This sequence joins TRBV28 and TRBJ2-2; 7 bases match TRBD2. The germline V gene has CDR1 MDHEN and CDR2 SYDVKM. J lost 5 bases, V lost 10 bases, and 10 bases had no gene match. The CDR3 spans 14 residues. The CDR3 nucleotides are TGTGCCACAGCCGTCTTTAGCGGGACCGGGGAGCTGTTTTTT. Its protein is CATAVFSGTGELFF.

This rearrangement joins TRBV5-1 to TRBJ2-2; TRBD2 matches at 9 bases. Germline trimming cut 4 bases from V and 8 bases from J; bases unmatched to any gene: 9. The CDR3 loop spans 15 amino acids. Germline V gene lookup returns CDR1 SGHRS and CDR2 YFSETQ. The DNA of the CDR3 is TGCGCCAGCAGCCCCTTAGCGGGAGAATCGGGGGAGCTGTTTTTT. Protein product: CASSPLAGESGELFF. Together with reference TRBV5-1 and TRBJ2-2, the CDR3 gives the full variable domain: KAGVTQTPRYLIKTRGQQVTLSCSPISGHRSVSWYQQTPGQGLQFLFEYFSETQRNKGNFPGRFSGRQFSNSRSEMNVSTLELGDSALYLCASSPLAGESGELFFGEGSRLTVL.

The rearrangement uses TRBV6-5 and TRBJ1-3; no firm D call. The CDR3 consists of 13 residues. V was pared by 6 bases and J by 2 bases, with 8 bases between. Germline lookup yields CDR1 MNHEY and CDR2 SVGAGI. The CDR3 is CASSTTAGNTIYF. The CDR3 DNA reads TGTGCCAGCAGCACCACTGCTGGAAACACCATATATTTT.

V gene TRBV2 combines with J gene TRBJ2-7; perhaps TRBD1 as D (6 bases). The length of the CDR3 is 12 residues. V was shortened by 6 bases and J by 1 base, with 7 bases between the two germline ends. From germline, CDR1 is SNHLY and CDR2 FYNNEI. CDR3 amino acids: CASRGGSYEQYF. Written as DNA, the CDR3 is TGTGCCAGCAGAGGGGGATCCTACGAGCAGTACTTC.

This chain uses TRBV9 with TRBJ1-4, with D possibly TRBD1 on 5 matching bases. This CDR3 comprises 14 residues. CDR1 and CDR2 (germline): SGDLS, YYNGEE. The V gene lost 2 bases and the J gene lost 7 bases, with 12 bases spanning the gap. DNA of the CDR3: TGTGCCAGCAGCGTCCGCAGGGAAGGTGAAAAACTGTTTTTT. Translating gives CASSVRREGEKLFF.

This clone was recorded only once. V is TRBV20-1 and J is TRBJ1-2; perhaps TRBD1 as D (6 bases). The CDR3 has 13 amino acids. Germline assignment: CDR1 DFQATT and CDR2 SNEGSKA (reference sequence). Deletions cut 3 bases from V and 4 bases from J, with 12 bases between. The CDR3 sequence: CSASGTTFYGYTF. In DNA, the CDR3 is TGCAGTGCTAGTGGGACAACATTCTATGGCTACACCTTC.